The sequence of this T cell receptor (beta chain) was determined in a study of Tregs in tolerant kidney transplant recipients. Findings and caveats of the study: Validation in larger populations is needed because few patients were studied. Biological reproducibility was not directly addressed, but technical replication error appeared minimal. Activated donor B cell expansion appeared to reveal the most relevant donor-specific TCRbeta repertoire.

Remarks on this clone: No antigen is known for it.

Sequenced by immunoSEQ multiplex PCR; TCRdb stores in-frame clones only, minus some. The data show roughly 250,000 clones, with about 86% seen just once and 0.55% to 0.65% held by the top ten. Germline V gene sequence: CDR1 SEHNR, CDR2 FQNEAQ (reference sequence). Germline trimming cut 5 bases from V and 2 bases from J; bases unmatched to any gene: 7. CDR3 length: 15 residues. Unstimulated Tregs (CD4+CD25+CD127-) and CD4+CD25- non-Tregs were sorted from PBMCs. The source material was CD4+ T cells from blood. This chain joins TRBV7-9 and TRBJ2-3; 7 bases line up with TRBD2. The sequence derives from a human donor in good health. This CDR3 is CASSARLAATDTQYF. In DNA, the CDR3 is TGTGCCAGCAGCGCCCGACTAGCCGCCACAGATACGCAGTATTTT.